These 25 T cell receptor beta chains were sequenced from one sample in a study of blood T cell repertoires in COVID-19. TCRdb's copy holds only in-frame clones and misses some; the assay was immunoSEQ multiplex PCR. In the table there are 60,000 to 70,000 clones, 60% to 75% of which are singletons. Sequences were obtained from peripheral blood. Source of these receptors: a woman of 80 years or more with acute or convalescent COVID-19.

The sample holds one count of this clone. The V and J genes are TRBV7-2 and TRBJ1-5; D is possibly TRBD1 (5 bases). Germline CDR1 is SGHTA and CDR2 is FQGNSA. CDR3 length equals 15 residues. V shed 5 bases and J shed 0 bases, with 11 bases lying between them. The CDR3 nucleotides read TGTGCCAGCAGCACCGGACATTATAGCAATCAGCCCCAGCATTTT. Protein product: CASSTGHYSNQPQHF.

The CDR3 here is CAWRDRTNQPQHF. The DNA of the CDR3 is TGTGCCTGGAGGGACAGAACTAATCAGCCCCAGCATTTT. This chain joins TRBV30 and TRBJ1-5, with a weak D call TRBD1 (6 bases). Trimming removed 3 bases at V and 4 bases at J, with 10 bases between. The germline gives CDR1 GTSNPN, CDR2 SVGIG (reference sequence). The CDR3 extends over 13 amino acids.

This rearrangement joins TRBV28 to TRBJ1-6; 12 nucleotides agree with TRBD1. Trimming cost V 6 bases and J 0 bases; bases outside gene matches: 9. The germline CDR1 and CDR2 sequences are MDHEN and SYDVKM. The CDR3 sequence is 19 residues long. DNA of the CDR3: TGTGCCAGCAGGACCCCGGGACAGGGGGCAGTCTCCTATAATTCACCCCTCCACTTT. It specifies CASRTPGQGAVSYNSPLHF.

The chain has TRBV6-5 and TRBJ1-4; 9 bases line up with TRBD1. V gave up 6 bases and J gave up 8 bases; unmatched junction bases: 10. This CDR3 is 15 amino acids long. Looked up from germline, CDR1 is MNHEY and CDR2 is SVGAGI. In nucleotides, the CDR3 is TGTGCCAGCAGAGCCCGGGACAGGGTAGTGGAAAAACTGTTTTTT. It is translated as CASRARDRVVEKLFF.

The count of this clone is one. V is TRBV28 and J is TRBJ2-5; TRBD2 aligns across 7 bases. CDR1 MDHEN and CDR2 SYDVKM come from the germline V gene. The CDR3 is 13 amino acids. V lost 10 bases and J lost 7; bases outside the gene matches: 12. As DNA, the CDR3 is TGTGCCATCACGGGGAATGGGGAGGGGACCCAGTACTTC. This gives the protein CAITGNGEGTQYF. The full variable domain, its missing parts supplied by reference TRBV28 and TRBJ2-5, is DVKVTQSSRYLVKRTGEKVFLECVQDMDHENMFWYRQDPGLGLRLIYFSYDVKMKEKGDIPEGYSVSREKKERFSLILESASTNQTSMYLCAITGNGEGTQYFGPGTRLLVL.

The chain is built from TRBV5-6 and TRBJ2-5, with unresolved D. The germline gives CDR1 SGHDT, CDR2 YYEEEE. The CDR3 is 11 amino acids. Between the trimmed V and J ends, which lost 0 bases and 7 bases, there was a span of 4 bases. CDR3: CASSLAGTQYF. As DNA, the CDR3 is TGTGCCAGCAGCTTGGCAGGGACCCAGTACTTC.

This chain joins TRBV3-1 (or the pseudogene TRBV3-2) and TRBJ1-1; D ambiguous. The CDR3 sequence is 19 residues long. Per the germline V gene, CDR1 is LGHDT and CDR2 is YNNKEL (reference sequence). V gave up 0 bases and J gave up 2 bases, with 22 bases separating them. CDR3 sequence: CASSQDNMAFLPLNTEAFF. The DNA of the CDR3 is TGTGCCAGCAGCCAAGATAATATGGCATTCCTCCCGTTAAACACTGAAGCTTTCTTT.

This clone appeared a few times. The rearrangement links TRBV25-1 to TRBJ2-1; 8 nucleotides agree with TRBD2. The CDR3 spans 15 residues. With 4 bases clipped from V and 7 bases from J, the junction kept 9 bases outside the gene matches. Germline lookup yields CDR1 MGHDK and CDR2 SYGVNS. The CDR3: CASSAGLANRNEQFF. CDR3 DNA sequence: TGTGCCAGCAGTGCCGGACTAGCAAATAGAAATGAGCAGTTCTTC.

The CDR3 loop is CASSPSGGSSYNEQFF. CDR3 sequence (DNA): TGTGCCAGCAGCCCTAGCGGGGGAAGCTCCTACAATGAGCAGTTCTTC. The chain carries TRBV7-2 and TRBJ2-1; TRBD2 matches at 10 bases. The CDR3 spans 16 residues. The junction had 4 bases not matched to a gene; V was cut back by 5 bases and J by 0 bases. Germline V lookup: CDR1 SGHTA, CDR2 FQGNSA.

The chain employs TRBV19 and TRBJ1-5, with 12 bases fitting TRBD1. V was clipped by 5 bases and J by 6 bases; unmatched bases: 5. From germline, CDR1 is LNHDA and CDR2 SQIVND (reference sequence). The CDR3 sequence is 15 residues long. CDR3 coding DNA: TGTGCCAGTAGTCCGGGACAGGGGGCAAGTCAGCCCCAGCATTTT. Translating gives CASSPGQGASQPQHF.

The chain carries TRBV6-1 and TRBJ2-7; a possible D gene is TRBD2 (6 bases). The ends were cut back, 3 bases at V and 4 bases at J, with 7 bases in the middle. The CDR3 consists of 12 residues. Germline V gene data show CDR1 as MNHNS and CDR2 as SASEGT. The CDR3 sequence: CASSDLAYEQYF. The CDR3 region has the DNA TGTGCCAGCAGTGACCTAGCGTACGAGCAGTACTTC.

The chain combines TRBV6-2 or TRBV6-3 with TRBJ2-6; 11 nucleotides line up with TRBD1. The trim removed 0 bases at V and 0 bases at J, leaving 4 bases unmatched. Germline V gene lookup returns CDR1 MNHEY and CDR2 SVGEGT. CDR3 length: 19 amino acids. CDR3 sequence (DNA): TGTGCCAGCAGTTACTCGATTGGGACAGGGGGCTCTGGGGCCAACGTCCTGACTTTC. Protein sequence: CASSYSIGTGGSGANVLTF.

The chain joins TRBV7-2 to TRBJ1-2; D not resolved. This CDR3 is built from 14 residues. Looked up from germline, CDR1 is SGHTA and CDR2 is FQGNSA. V was trimmed by 5 bases and J by 3 bases, leaving 13 bases between them. Written as DNA, the CDR3 is TGTGCCAGCAGCCCCCTTCGGGGTGACTATGGCTACACCTTC. Amino acids: CASSPLRGDYGYTF. Full variable domain (remainder filled in from reference TRBV7-2 and TRBJ1-2): GAGVSQSPSNKVTEKGKDVELRCDPISGHTALYWYRQSLGQGLEFLIYFQGNSAPDKSGLPSDRFSAERTGGSVSTLTIQRTQQEDSAVYLCASSPLRGDYGYTFGSGTRLTVV.

The chain uses TRBV11-2 and TRBJ2-2; TRBD2 aligns across 10 bases. Germline CDR1 is SGHAT and CDR2 is FQNNGV. J gave up 8 bases and V 7 bases, and 7 bases lay outside the gene matches. This CDR3 is 14 amino acids long. The CDR3 region has the DNA TGTGCCAGCAAAGGACTAGCGGTCGAGGGGGAGCTGTTTTTT. This encodes CASKGLAVEGELFF.

This clone has at least ten counts. J is TRBJ1-4 and V is TRBV9, with D hard to call. Per germline, CDR1 SGDLS and CDR2 YYNGEE. V lost 1 base and J 0 bases, leaving 7 bases between the germline ends. The CDR3 runs 15 residues. CDR3: CASSVYSATNEKLFF. For the CDR3, the DNA is TGTGCCAGCAGCGTATACAGTGCAACTAATGAAAAACTGTTTTTT.

The chain uses TRBV6-1 and TRBJ2-3; D call uncertain. This CDR3 has 13 residues. V was shortened by 3 bases and J by 0 bases, with 4 bases between the two germline ends. The germline CDR1 and CDR2 sequences are MNHNS and SASEGT. The CDR3 is CASSDLSTDTQYF. Written as DNA, the CDR3 is TGTGCCAGCAGTGACCTTAGCACAGATACGCAGTATTTT.

The chain employs TRBV11-3 and TRBJ1-1; D may be TRBD1 (6 bases). Looked up from germline, CDR1 is SGHNT and CDR2 is YENEEA. CDR3 length equals 14 residues. V was pared by 2 bases and J by 5 bases, with 12 bases between. The CDR3 region is CASSLIQGKTEAFF. Written as DNA, the CDR3 is TGTGCCAGCAGCTTAATACAGGGAAAGACTGAAGCTTTCTTT.

This clone ranks as medium-sized. This CDR3 is CASSMGQYNSPLHF. The CDR3, as DNA: TGTGCCAGTAGTATGGGGCAGTATAATTCACCCCTCCACTTT. The chain is built from TRBV19 and TRBJ1-6; TRBD1 is a possible D gene (5 bases). V lost 3 bases and J 4 bases, leaving 7 bases between the germline ends. Germline lookup yields CDR1 LNHDA and CDR2 SQIVND (reference sequence). CDR3 size: 14 residues.

This clone has a count of ten or more. The rearrangement uses TRBV28 and TRBJ2-1; 8 bases align to TRBD2. J gave up 4 bases and V 1 base, and 3 bases lay outside the gene matches. The V gene's germline CDR1 is MDHEN and CDR2 SYDVKM. This CDR3 is built from 15 residues. The CDR3 reads CASSLYAGGYNEQFF. The CDR3 DNA reads as TGTGCCAGCAGTTTATATGCGGGGGGATACAATGAGCAGTTCTTC.

The chain carries TRBV27 and TRBJ2-3, with 7 bases identical to TRBD2. Germline assignment: CDR1 MNHEY and CDR2 SMNVEV (reference sequence). Unmatched junction bases numbered 16, after V lost 6 bases and J lost 4 bases. This CDR3 is built from 17 residues. DNA of the CDR3: TGTGCCAGCAGCTCTCTAGGTGGGAGCGGGACCTCAGATACGCAGTATTTT. It yields the protein CASSSLGGSGTSDTQYF.

V and J are TRBV10-3 and TRBJ2-7; 7 bases match TRBD2. V trimming: 7 bases; J trimming: 5 bases; junction bases outside the gene matches: 8. CDR1 and CDR2 (germline): ENHRY, SYGVKD. The CDR3 covers 13 residues. CDR3 nucleotides: TGTGCCATCATGGGCGGGAGTGAGGACGAGCAGTACTTC. Translated: CAIMGGSEDEQYF.

The chain links TRBV12-3 or TRBV12-4 to TRBJ2-1; tentatively, D is TRBD2 (6 bases). The CDR3 consists of 12 residues. With 6 bases removed from V and 9 bases from J, the gap between germline ends came to 12 bases. The CDR3 DNA reads TGTGCCAGCAGCCCGATGGAGGGTGAGCAGTTCTTC. Translation gives CASSPMEGEQFF.

CDR3: CASSLGQDKAFF. Written as DNA, the CDR3 is TGTGCCAGCAGCCTGGGACAGGATAAAGCTTTCTTT. The chain carries TRBV7-2 and TRBJ1-1; 8 bases are a match to TRBD1. Germline trimming cut 5 bases from V and 9 bases from J; bases unmatched to any gene: 5. The CDR3 length is 12 residues. Germline V lookup: CDR1 SGHTA, CDR2 FQGNSA.

This clone has just one count. The gene calls are TRBV7-9 and TRBJ2-1; TRBD2 is a possible D gene (6 bases). This CDR3 is built from 16 residues. Germline V gene lookup returns CDR1 SEHNR and CDR2 FQNEAQ (reference sequence). Between the trimmed V and J ends, which lost 3 bases and 7 bases, there was a span of 19 bases. This CDR3 is CASSFTALAPRNEQFF. The CDR3 DNA follows: TGTGCCAGCAGCTTTACGGCTCTAGCGCCGAGAAATGAGCAGTTCTTC.

V is TRBV20-1 and J is TRBJ2-3; 10 bases fit TRBD2. J gave up 3 bases and V 3 bases, and 6 bases lay outside the gene matches. The CDR3 sequence is 15 residues long. From germline, CDR1 is DFQATT and CDR2 SNEGSKA (reference sequence). In DNA, the CDR3 is TGCAGTGCTAGTGGAGCGGGAGGGTTTACAGATACGCAGTATTTT. This gives the protein CSASGAGGFTDTQYF.